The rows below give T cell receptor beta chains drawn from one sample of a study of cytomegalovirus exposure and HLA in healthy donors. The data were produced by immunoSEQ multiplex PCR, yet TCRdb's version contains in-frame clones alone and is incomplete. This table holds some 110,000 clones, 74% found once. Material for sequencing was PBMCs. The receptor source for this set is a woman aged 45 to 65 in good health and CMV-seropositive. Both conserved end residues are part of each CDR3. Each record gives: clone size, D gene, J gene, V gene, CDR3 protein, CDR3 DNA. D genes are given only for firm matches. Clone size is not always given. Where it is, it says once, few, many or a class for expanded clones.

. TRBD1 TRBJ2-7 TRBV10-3 CAISETTGATYEQYF TGTGCCATCAGTGAGACGACAGGGGCAACCTACGAGCAGTACTTC
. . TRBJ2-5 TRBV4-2 CASSQVEELARETQYF TGTGCCAGCAGCCAAGTAGAAGAACTAGCCCGGGAGACCCAGTACTTC
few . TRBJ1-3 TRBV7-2 CASSLMGPGNTIYF TGTGCCAGCAGCTTGATGGGGCCTGGAAACACCATATATTTT
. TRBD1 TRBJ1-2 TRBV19 CASSERTGLHYGYTF TGTGCCAGTAGTGAGAGGACAGGGCTGCACTATGGCTACACCTTC
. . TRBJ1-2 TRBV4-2 CASSQAAGEGLYGYTF TGTGCCAGCAGCCAAGCAGCGGGGGAGGGTCTCTATGGCTACACCTTC
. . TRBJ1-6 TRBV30 CAWSVWGGNSPLHF TGTGCCTGGAGTGTGTGGGGGGGTAATTCACCCCTCCACTTT
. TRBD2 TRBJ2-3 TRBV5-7 CASSFQTSGGADTQYF TGTGCCAGCAGCTTTCAGACTAGCGGGGGGGCGGATACGCAGTATTTT
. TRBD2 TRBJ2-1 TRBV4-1 CASSRFASSGTYNEQFF TGCGCCAGCAGCCGTTTCGCTTCTAGCGGGACTTACAATGAGCAGTTCTTC
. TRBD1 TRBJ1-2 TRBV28 CATSTGGAGYGYTF TGTGCCACCTCAACAGGGGGCGCGGGGTATGGCTACACCTTC
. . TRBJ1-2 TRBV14 CASSQDRYGYTF TGTGCCAGCAGCCAAGATAGATATGGCTACACCTTC
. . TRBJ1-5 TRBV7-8 CASSLEGGGASNQPQHF TGTGCCAGCAGCTTAGAGGGAGGAGGGGCTAGCAATCAGCCCCAGCATTTT
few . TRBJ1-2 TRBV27 CASRAGTYYGYTF TGTGCCAGCAGAGCGGGGACTTACTATGGCTACACCTTC
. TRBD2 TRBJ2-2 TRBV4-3 CASSQVTSGGKVGELFF TGCGCCAGCAGCCAAGTCACTAGCGGGGGGAAGGTCGGGGAGCTGTTTTTT
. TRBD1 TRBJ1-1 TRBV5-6 CASSFGQGAEAFF TGTGCCAGCAGCTTCGGACAGGGGGCTGAAGCTTTCTTT
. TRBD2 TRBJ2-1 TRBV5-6 CASSPSPLAGVPYNEQFF TGTGCCAGCAGCCCTTCCCCACTAGCGGGAGTCCCCTACAATGAGCAGTTCTTC
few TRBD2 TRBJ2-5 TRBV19 CASSNSLFRTSGQETQYF TGTGCCAGTAGTAACTCTCTCTTCCGGACTAGCGGACAAGAGACCCAGTACTTC
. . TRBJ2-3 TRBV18 CASSPAYSTDTQYF TGTGCCAGCTCACCAGCCTACAGCACAGATACGCAGTATTTT
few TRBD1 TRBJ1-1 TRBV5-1 CASTPVQGATEAFF TGCGCCAGCACCCCCGTACAGGGGGCAACTGAAGCTTTCTTT
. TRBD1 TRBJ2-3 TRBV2 CASSPGTGSSDTQYF TGTGCCAGCAGTCCCGGGACAGGGAGCTCAGATACGCAGTATTTT
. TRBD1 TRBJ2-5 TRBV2 CASSGDRQETQYF TGTGCCAGCAGTGGGGACAGACAAGAGACCCAGTACTTC
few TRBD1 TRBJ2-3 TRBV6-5 CASSPGTDFQDTQYF TGTGCCAGCAGCCCCGGGACAGATTTTCAAGATACGCAGTATTTT
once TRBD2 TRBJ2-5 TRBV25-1 CASRDGEGLREEQYF TGTGCCAGCAGGGACGGCGAGGGGCTACGGGAGGAGCAGTACTTC
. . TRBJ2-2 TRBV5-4 CASRIDSTGELFF TGTGCCAGCAGGATCGACAGTACCGGGGAGCTGTTTTTT
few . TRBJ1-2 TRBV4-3 CASSQLRNYGYTF TGCGCCAGCAGCCAACTGAGAAACTATGGCTACACCTTC
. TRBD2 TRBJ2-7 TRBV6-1 CASSPGLGQSYEQYF TGTGCCAGCAGTCCGGGACTAGGACAATCCTACGAGCAGTACTTC
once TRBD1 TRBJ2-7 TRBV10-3 CAIRGQGETYEQYF TGTGCCATCAGGGGACAGGGTGAGACCTACGAGCAGTACTTC
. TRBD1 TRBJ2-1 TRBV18 CASSADRATYYNEQFF TGTGCCAGCTCAGCGGACAGGGCAACCTACTACAATGAGCAGTTCTTC
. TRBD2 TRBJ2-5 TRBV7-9 CASSLKGTREETQYF TGTGCCAGCAGCTTGAAAGGGACTAGGGAAGAGACCCAGTACTTC
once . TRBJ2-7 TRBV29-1 CSALGQNSYEQYF TGCAGCGCCCTCGGACAAAACTCCTACGAGCAGTACTTC
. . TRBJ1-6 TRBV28 CASSLYSGYNSPLHF TGTGCCAGCAGTTTATACAGTGGTTATAATTCACCCCTCCACTTT
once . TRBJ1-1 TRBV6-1 CASSDLWDTRNTEAFF TGTGCCAGCAGTGACCTTTGGGACACTCGGAACACTGAAGCTTTCTTT
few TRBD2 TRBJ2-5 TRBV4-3 CASSQGAGGQETQYF TGCGCCAGCAGCCAAGGGGCGGGGGGACAAGAGACCCAGTACTTC
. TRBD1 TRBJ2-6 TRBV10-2 CASSDAQGPSGANVLTF TGCGCCAGCAGTGATGCACAGGGGCCCTCTGGGGCCAACGTCCTGACTTTC
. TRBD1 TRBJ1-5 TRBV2 CASRGGQINQPQHF TGTGCCAGCAGGGGGGGACAGATCAATCAGCCCCAGCATTTT
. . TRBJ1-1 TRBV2 CASKSTGLKAGAFF TGTGCCAGCAAATCGACAGGTTTGAAGGCTGGAGCTTTCTTT
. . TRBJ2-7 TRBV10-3 CAIKTFEAGEQYF TGTGCCATCAAAACCTTCGAAGCGGGCGAGCAGTACTTC
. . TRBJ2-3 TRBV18 CASSPPVTGVPDTQYF TGTGCCAGCTCACCACCTGTTACCGGGGTCCCAGATACGCAGTATTTT